A single sample is the source of the 13 T cell receptor beta chains below, sequenced in a study of T cell responses to AZD1222 COVID-19 vaccine (TCRdb year 2021). The time point label of this sample denotes: about 28 days (+/-7) after the second vaccine dose. Library prep was done by the immunoSEQ multiplex PCR assay. The table was pulled from immuneACCESS by TCRdb, which kept in-frame rearrangements only. Such tables lose some clones; where checked, under half of the loss comes from unresolved V genes, and the rest has no known cause. This sample holds 85,000 or so clones; 90% to 95% were observed only once. Together, the top ten hold around a tenth of the sample. Sequencing was performed on peripheral blood, taken 28 days after the second AZD1222 dose. The source of these receptors is an adult who received the AZD1222 COVID-19 vaccine.

The rearrangement joins TRBV5-1 to TRBJ2-7; 8 positions match TRBD1. Germline loops: CDR1 SGHRS, CDR2 YFSETQ. The V gene end was trimmed by 4 bases and the J gene end by 6 bases; junction bases not matched to a gene: 3. The CDR3 is 12 residues long. Written as DNA, the CDR3 is TGCGCCAGCAGCAATACAGGGGGCGAGCAGTACTTC. This encodes CASSNTGGEQYF.

The chain is built from TRBV5-5 and TRBJ2-2; D is uncertain. The ends were cut back, 5 bases at V and 6 bases at J, with 14 bases in the middle. Looked up from germline, CDR1 is SGHKS and CDR2 is YYEKEE (reference sequence). This CDR3 has 14 amino acids. Here the CDR3 DNA reads TGTGCCAGCAGGGTATTAGGGTTTTCCGGGGAGCTGTTTTTT. This sequence encodes CASRVLGFSGELFF.

The chain employs TRBV7-8 and TRBJ2-7; D not certain. Germline CDR1 SGHVS, CDR2 FQNEAQ. V was pared by 3 bases and J by 5 bases, with 14 bases between. The CDR3 spans 14 residues. Written as DNA, the CDR3 is TGTGCCAGCAGCTTGGCAAGAGGTGCGGACGAGCAGTACTTC. It encodes CASSLARGADEQYF.

This sequence joins TRBV7-9 and TRBJ1-4; D unclear. Per germline, CDR1 SEHNR and CDR2 FQNEAQ (reference sequence). This CDR3 has 15 residues. V lost 5 bases and J 1 base, leaving 11 bases between the germline ends. In nucleotides, the CDR3 is TGTGCCAGCAGCCCCTTCCATGGAACTAATGAAAAACTGTTTTTT. It translates to CASSPFHGTNEKLFF.

The chain links TRBV30 to TRBJ1-5, with no clear D. V shed 2 bases and J shed 0 bases, with 11 bases lying between them. This CDR3 contains 15 residues. Germline V CDR1 and CDR2: GTSNPN, SVGIG (reference sequence). CDR3 DNA sequence: TGTGCCTGGAGTCGGGCTGGTTATAGCAATCAGCCCCAGCATTTT. This codes for CAWSRAGYSNQPQHF.

The J gene is TRBJ1-2, the V gene TRBV5-1; D unclear. Trimming pared 5 bases from V and 8 bases from J, leaving 16 bases between. Per germline, CDR1 SGHRS and CDR2 YFSETQ. The CDR3 covers 13 residues. The CDR3 DNA sequence: TGCGCCAGCAGACCCGAGGGTTTGGGCGGCTACACCTTC. The encoded protein is CASRPEGLGGYTF.

The chain links TRBV29-1 to TRBJ2-4; TRBD2 agrees at 8 bases. Germline CDR1 and CDR2: SQVTM and ANQGSEA. The CDR3 covers 16 residues. With 6 bases clipped from V and 1 base from J, the junction kept 11 bases outside the gene matches. Here the CDR3 reads CSVPAGGAGAKNIQYF. DNA of the CDR3: TGCAGCGTGCCTGCCGGGGGGGCAGGGGCCAAAAACATTCAGTACTTC.

This chain joins TRBV6-5 and TRBJ1-1, with D uncertain. Germline CDR1 reads MNHEY; CDR2 reads SVGAGI. The CDR3 spans 13 residues. The ends were cut back, 7 bases at V and 0 bases at J, with 9 bases in the middle. CDR3 loop: CASISRLNTEAFF. As DNA, the CDR3 is TGTGCCAGCATTAGCAGATTGAACACTGAAGCTTTCTTT.

V gene TRBV5-6 combines with J gene TRBJ1-2; D gene uncertain. Germline loops: CDR1 SGHDT, CDR2 YYEEEE. This CDR3 has 13 residues. V dropped 1 base and J dropped 7 bases, with 11 bases sitting between them. The CDR3 spells CASSLYGASGYTF. The CDR3 region has the DNA TGTGCCAGCAGCTTGTATGGTGCATCTGGCTACACCTTC. Complete variable domain (other parts from reference TRBV5-6 and TRBJ1-2): DAGVTQSPTHLIKTRGQQVTLRCSPKSGHDTVSWYQQALGQGPQFIFQYYEEEERQRGNFPDRFSGHQFPNYSSELNVNALLLGDSALYLCASSLYGASGYTFGSGTRLTVV.

J is TRBJ1-4 and V is TRBV7-9; TRBD1 agrees at 8 bases. The germline V gene has CDR1 SEHNR and CDR2 FQNEAQ (reference sequence). J lost 4 bases, V lost 2 bases, and 6 bases had no gene match. CDR3 length: 16 residues. The CDR3 protein is CASSLSWTGLNEKLFF. The CDR3 DNA follows: TGTGCCAGCAGCTTAAGTTGGACAGGGCTTAATGAAAAACTGTTTTTT.

V usage is TRBV18 and J usage is TRBJ1-5, with 7 bases identical to TRBD1. CDR3 length: 14 residues. Germline V gene sequence: CDR1 KGHSH, CDR2 LQKENI. With 3 bases clipped from V and 4 bases from J, the junction kept 3 bases outside the gene matches. CDR3: CASSPGQRNQPQHF. CDR3 bases: TGTGCCAGCTCACCGGGACAGAGGAATCAGCCCCAGCATTTT.

The V gene is TRBV19, the J gene TRBJ1-5, with D hard to call. This CDR3 spans 14 amino acids. Trimming cost V 5 bases and J 4 bases, with 12 bases left between them. Germline V gene data show CDR1 as LNHDA and CDR2 as SQIVND (reference sequence). CDR3 protein: CASSGPTPNQPQHF. The CDR3 DNA follows: TGTGCCAGTAGTGGCCCGACCCCGAATCAGCCCCAGCATTTT. Using reference TRBV19 and TRBJ1-5 for the parts outside the CDR3, the full variable domain is DGGITQSPKYLFRKEGQNVTLSCEQNLNHDAMYWYRQDPGQGLRLIYYSQIVNDFQKGDIAEGYSVSREKKESFPLTVTSAQKNPTAFYLCASSGPTPNQPQHFGDGTRLSIL.

V and J are TRBV19 and TRBJ2-1, with D tentatively TRBD1 (6 bases). This CDR3 region has 13 residues. V was shortened by 6 bases and J by 7 bases, with 13 bases between the two germline ends. Germline CDR1 LNHDA, CDR2 SQIVND (reference sequence). The DNA for the CDR3 is TGTGCCAGTAGGAACAGGGATTGGAATGAGCAGTTCTTC. This gives the protein CASRNRDWNEQFF.